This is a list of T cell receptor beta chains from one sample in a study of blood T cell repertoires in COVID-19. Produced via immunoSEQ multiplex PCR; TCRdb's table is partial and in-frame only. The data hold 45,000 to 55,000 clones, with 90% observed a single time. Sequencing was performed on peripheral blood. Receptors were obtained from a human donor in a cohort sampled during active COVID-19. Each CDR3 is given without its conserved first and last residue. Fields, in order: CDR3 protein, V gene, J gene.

CDR3 protein: ASSPRLAGGRFEF
V gene: TRBV14
J gene: TRBJ2-1

CDR3 protein: ATSSGRARNEQF
V gene: TRBV24-1
J gene: TRBJ2-1

CDR3 protein: ASSQDVIATTGELF
V gene: TRBV14
J gene: TRBJ2-2

CDR3 protein: ASSLEREQF
V gene: TRBV12-3/TRBV12-4
J gene: TRBJ2-1

CDR3 protein: ASSLFRNTEAF
V gene: TRBV10-2
J gene: TRBJ1-1

CDR3 protein: ASRAFSYEQY
V gene: TRBV6-5
J gene: TRBJ2-7

CDR3 protein: ASSSGGTAGRLAQH
V gene: TRBV19
J gene: TRBJ1-5

CDR3 protein: ASSFLAGGPNEQF
V gene: TRBV11-2
J gene: TRBJ2-1

CDR3 protein: ASSERGSYNSPLH
V gene: TRBV27
J gene: TRBJ1-6

CDR3 protein: ASSLEAGYEQY
V gene: TRBV11-3
J gene: TRBJ2-7

CDR3 protein: ASSLRTGWGNQPQH
V gene: TRBV27
J gene: TRBJ1-5

CDR3 protein: ASTRRPGPGDYGYT
V gene: TRBV2
J gene: TRBJ1-2

CDR3 protein: ASSFTATGELF
V gene: TRBV7-9
J gene: TRBJ2-2

CDR3 protein: ASSPTGLASYEQY
V gene: TRBV18
J gene: TRBJ2-7

CDR3 protein: AISVGTARETQY
V gene: TRBV10-3
J gene: TRBJ2-5

CDR3 protein: AISGGIEELF
V gene: TRBV10-3
J gene: TRBJ2-2

CDR3 protein: ASSETGQGPRNEQF
V gene: TRBV10-1
J gene: TRBJ2-1

CDR3 protein: AISAGTGRYEQY
V gene: TRBV10-3
J gene: TRBJ2-7

CDR3 protein: ASSFLSGGSSGANVLT
V gene: TRBV28
J gene: TRBJ2-6

CDR3 protein: ASSKEGGSTLYNEQF
V gene: TRBV27
J gene: TRBJ2-1

CDR3 protein: ASSSSGDYGYT
V gene: TRBV6-6
J gene: TRBJ1-2

CDR3 protein: ASSLLWPAGGLRDEQF
V gene: TRBV27
J gene: TRBJ2-1

CDR3 protein: ASSLGQGGTEAF
V gene: TRBV3-1/TRBV3-2
J gene: TRBJ1-1

CDR3 protein: ASIRLGGGASSAGYT
V gene: TRBV28
J gene: TRBJ1-2

CDR3 protein: ASSSRRGGRMRNEQF
V gene: TRBV27
J gene: TRBJ2-1

CDR3 protein: ASSQGSGRSDSYNEQF
V gene: TRBV4-1
J gene: TRBJ2-1

CDR3 protein: ASSWAGTSGVYEQY
V gene: TRBV5-8
J gene: TRBJ2-7

CDR3 protein: ASSLGQGLPGELF
V gene: TRBV5-4
J gene: TRBJ2-2

CDR3 protein: ASSPGGRQETQY
V gene: TRBV9
J gene: TRBJ2-5

CDR3 protein: ASTRTGNGYT
V gene: TRBV6-5
J gene: TRBJ1-2

CDR3 protein: ASSFPLAGVNGELF
V gene: TRBV5-1
J gene: TRBJ2-2

CDR3 protein: ASSDRDTYYEQY
V gene: TRBV6-1
J gene: TRBJ2-7

CDR3 protein: ASSLPSRKTSDYNEQF
V gene: TRBV7-9
J gene: TRBJ2-1

CDR3 protein: ASSDVGRNEQY
V gene: TRBV10-2
J gene: TRBJ2-7

CDR3 protein: ATSASGRTQETQY
V gene: TRBV24-1
J gene: TRBJ2-5

CDR3 protein: ASSQDIPEGYT
V gene: TRBV4-2
J gene: TRBJ1-2

CDR3 protein: ASSSTSGSFHEQY
V gene: TRBV7-2
J gene: TRBJ2-7

CDR3 protein: ASGIGQGLGAF
V gene: TRBV7-2
J gene: TRBJ1-1

CDR3 protein: ASSQGQVSYEQY
V gene: TRBV14
J gene: TRBJ2-7

CDR3 protein: ATRPGLADNEQF
V gene: TRBV24-1
J gene: TRBJ2-1

CDR3 protein: ASSTVGQGAYEQY
V gene: TRBV11-2
J gene: TRBJ2-7

CDR3 protein: ASSAGDITEAF
V gene: TRBV10-1
J gene: TRBJ1-1

CDR3 protein: ASSLAASYEQY
V gene: TRBV7-2
J gene: TRBJ2-7

CDR3 protein: ASSLARLGESSYNEQF
V gene: TRBV11-2
J gene: TRBJ2-1

CDR3 protein: AISDIAGDTQY
V gene: TRBV10-3
J gene: TRBJ2-3

CDR3 protein: ATSRPPSGTKNIQY
V gene: TRBV15
J gene: TRBJ2-4

CDR3 protein: ASDEGTGSTGELF
V gene: TRBV6-8
J gene: TRBJ2-2

CDR3 protein: ASSSRQGENSPLH
V gene: TRBV7-6
J gene: TRBJ1-6

CDR3 protein: ASGLAGATSYEQY
V gene: TRBV6-5
J gene: TRBJ2-7

CDR3 protein: ASSYGTRGTQY
V gene: TRBV5-6
J gene: TRBJ2-3

CDR3 protein: ASTGRGRETQY
V gene: TRBV5-4
J gene: TRBJ2-5